This T cell receptor (beta chain) was found in a study of tumor-infiltrating lymphocytes in localized non-small cell lung cancer. At the level of the study: From each patient, both tumor and uninvolved lung, non-adjacent to tumor, were sampled. Study-level results: Only some patients had TCR sequencing, depending on available tissue. Higher tumor T cell infiltration than in uninvolved lung was supported by TCRbeta sequencing.

Profiling relied on immunoSEQ multiplex PCR, and the TCRdb table lists in-frame clones only, not all of them. This sample yields thousands of clones, of which roughly 71% are seen a single time; around 13% belongs to the top ten. On this clone itself: Its antigen is unidentified.

With 6 bases clipped from V and 2 bases from J, the junction kept 16 bases outside the gene matches. This CDR3 is 18 amino acids long. Germline V gene lookup returns CDR1 MDHEN and CDR2 SYDVKM. The receptor comes from a human donor with non-small cell lung cancer. The sequenced sample was lung tumor tissue. The rearrangement joins TRBV28 to TRBJ1-5, with 7 bases fitting TRBD1. The CDR3 region is CASRDTGAWVFGNQPQHF. Written as DNA, the CDR3 is TGTGCCAGCAGAGACACAGGGGCTTGGGTATTTGGCAATCAGCCCCAGCATTTT.